The 14 T cell receptor beta chains in this list originate from one sample, sequenced in a study of blood T cell repertoires in COVID-19. Sequenced by immunoSEQ multiplex PCR; TCRdb stores in-frame clones only, minus some. This table holds roughly 60,000 clones, around 86% found once. Specimen: peripheral blood. These receptor sequences come from a man between 65 and 79 years old with acute or convalescent COVID-19.

This clone has a count of ten or more. The CDR3 reads CASSTRQGFYNSPLHF. CDR3 DNA sequence: TGTGCCAGCAGCACACGACAGGGGTTTTATAATTCACCCCTCCACTTT. The rearrangement links TRBV21-1 to TRBJ1-6; the table's D call, TRBD1, has no DNA check behind it. TRBV21-1 is shown as a pseudogene. The CDR3 runs to 16 residues.

The chain is built from TRBV14 and TRBJ2-5, with D possibly being TRBD1 (6 bases). CDR3 size: 14 residues. The germline V gene has CDR1 SGHDN and CDR2 FVKESK. V lost 0 bases and J 6 bases, leaving 11 bases between the germline ends. The CDR3 reads CASSQDLRGKTQYF. The CDR3 DNA reads as TGTGCCAGCAGCCAAGATCTCAGGGGAAAGACCCAGTACTTC. The variable domain in full, completed from reference TRBV14 and TRBJ2-5, reads EAGVTQFPSHSVIEKGQTVTLRCDPISGHDNLYWYRRVMGKEIKFLLHFVKESKQDESGMPNNRFLAERTGGTYSTLKVQPAELEDSGVYFCASSQDLRGKTQYFGPGTRLLVL.

As for this clone: The same CDR3 is also encoded by other DNA sequences in this sample. As DNA, the CDR3 is TGTGCCAGCAGTGTGGCGGGAGGGCCCTACGAGCAGTACTTC. This codes for CASSVAGGPYEQYF. The chain recombines TRBV6-4 with TRBJ2-7; 9 bases align to TRBD2. Germline lookup yields CDR1 MRHNA and CDR2 SNTAGT. CDR3 length equals 14 residues. V lost 4 bases, J lost 2 bases, and 3 bases stayed unmatched.

This clone was picked up one time. The chain is built from TRBV30 and TRBJ2-7; D is perhaps TRBD1 (5 bases). This CDR3 is built from 11 residues. From germline, CDR1 is GTSNPN and CDR2 SVGIG (reference sequence). Deletions cut 7 bases from V and 1 base from J, with 8 bases between. CDR3 sequence reads: CALTVSYEQYF. The CDR3 region has the DNA TGTGCCTTGACAGTTTCCTACGAGCAGTACTTC.

The chain has TRBV19 and TRBJ1-1; TRBD1 matches 9 bases. CDR3 length: 17 amino acids. Germline CDR1 LNHDA, CDR2 SQIVND (reference sequence). Germline trimming cut 7 bases from V and 1 base from J; bases unmatched to any gene: 13. The chain's CDR3 is CASTPAGTGIGNTEAFF. As DNA, the CDR3 is TGTGCCAGTACCCCCGCCGGGACAGGGATAGGGAACACTGAAGCTTTCTTT. Together with reference TRBV19 and TRBJ1-1, the CDR3 gives the full variable domain: DGGITQSPKYLFRKEGQNVTLSCEQNLNHDAMYWYRQDPGQGLRLIYYSQIVNDFQKGDIAEGYSVSREKKESFPLTVTSAQKNPTAFYLCASTPAGTGIGNTEAFFGQGTRLTVV.

This chain uses TRBV28 with TRBJ1-2; tentatively, D is TRBD1 (6 bases). The germline gives CDR1 MDHEN, CDR2 SYDVKM. V gave up 2 bases and J gave up 6 bases, with 13 bases separating them. This CDR3 contains 14 residues. CDR3 sequence reads: CASSLVGARDGYTF. In nucleotides, the CDR3 is TGTGCCAGCAGTTTAGTGGGGGCGCGTGATGGCTACACCTTC.

This sequence joins TRBV5-6 and TRBJ2-7; 9 bases are shared with TRBD1. The germline V gene has CDR1 SGHDT and CDR2 YYEEEE. The CDR3 length is 13 residues. V dropped 6 bases and J dropped 5; count of bases not matched to a gene: 6. The DNA of the CDR3 is TGTGCCAGCAAGGGACAGGGTATTAACGAGCAGTACTTC. It codes for CASKGQGINEQYF.

V usage is TRBV28 and J usage is TRBJ2-3, with D unclear. The V end was cut by 3 bases, the J end by 0 bases, with 10 bases between. CDR3 length: 15 amino acids. Germline V CDR1 and CDR2: MDHEN, SYDVKM. CDR3 protein: CASSFFLLSTDTQYF. The CDR3 DNA follows: TGTGCCAGCAGTTTCTTTTTACTAAGCACAGATACGCAGTATTTT.

The count of this clone is one. The chain is built from TRBV9 and TRBJ2-1; 8 positions match TRBD2. J gave up 4 bases and V 2 bases, and 2 bases lay outside the gene matches. In germline, CDR1 is SGDLS, CDR2 YYNGEE. The CDR3 is 14 residues long. CDR3 nucleotides: TGTGCCAGCAGCGTGCGGGGGGAGTACAATGAGCAGTTCTTC. Translation gives CASSVRGEYNEQFF. Supplemented by reference TRBV9 and TRBJ2-1, the full variable domain reads DSGVTQTPKHLITATGQRVTLRCSPRSGDLSVYWYQQSLDQGLQFLIQYYNGEERAKGNILERFSAQQFPDLHSELNLSSLELGDSALYFCASSVRGEYNEQFFGPGTRLTVL.

The genes are TRBV4-2 and TRBJ2-5, with TRBD2 matching over 13 bases. This CDR3 is built from 18 residues. V shed 0 bases and J 0 bases; nucleotides not matched to a gene: 4. Germline values: CDR1 LGHNA, CDR2 YNFKEQ. DNA of the CDR3: TGTGCCAGCAGCCAAGAACTAGCGGGGGGGCCGGACCAAGAGACCCAGTACTTC. It is translated as CASSQELAGGPDQETQYF.

The genes are TRBV9 and TRBJ1-2; weak D call: TRBD1 (6 bases). The germline V gene encodes CDR1 SGDLS and CDR2 YYNGEE. The V and J ends lost 0 bases and 6 bases respectively, with 15 bases between them. This CDR3 has 15 amino acids. The CDR3 DNA follows: TGTGCCAGCAGCGTAGCTGGGGGGGGCGGAAATGGCTACACCTTC. Translation: CASSVAGGGGNGYTF. The entire variable domain, with the rest obtained from reference TRBV9 and TRBJ1-2, is as follows: DSGVTQTPKHLITATGQRVTLRCSPRSGDLSVYWYQQSLDQGLQFLIQYYNGEERAKGNILERFSAQQFPDLHSELNLSSLELGDSALYFCASSVAGGGGNGYTFGSGTRLTVV.

This clone was counted a single time. CDR3 nucleotide sequence: TGCAGTGCTAGTCGGGGACAGGGGTACAATGAGCAGTTCTTC. This codes for CSASRGQGYNEQFF. The chain joins TRBV20-1 to TRBJ2-1; TRBD1 aligns across 10 bases. The germline gives CDR1 DFQATT, CDR2 SNEGSKA (reference sequence). The CDR3 has 14 residues. With V trimmed by 3 bases and J by 4 bases, 3 bases remained unmatched.

J is TRBJ2-3 and V is TRBV6-5; 9 bases align to TRBD1. Germline V gene data show CDR1 as MNHEY and CDR2 as SVGAGI. The CDR3 covers 15 residues. V lost 6 bases and J lost 0; bases outside the gene matches: 4. The chain's CDR3 is CASRVGTGSTDTQYF. For the CDR3, the DNA is TGTGCCAGCAGAGTAGGGACAGGGAGCACAGATACGCAGTATTTT.

V and J are TRBV5-1 and TRBJ2-1; 10 nucleotides line up with TRBD1. The CDR3 has 15 amino acids. V lost 0 bases, J lost 8 bases, and 5 bases stayed unmatched. Germline values: CDR1 SGHRS, CDR2 YFSETQ. The CDR3 DNA sequence: TGCGCCAGCAGCTTGGCCGGACAGGGGGTCTATGAGCAGTTCTTC. This translates into CASSLAGQGVYEQFF.